The next 5 T cell receptor beta chains were all read from a single sample in a study of shared clonotypes between healthy human individuals. The assay was immunoSEQ multiplex PCR, and TCRdb's table has in-frame clones only and misses some. Among some 1.1 million clones listed, around 77% were seen once. The specimen was memory CD4+ T cells from PBMCs. The subset was: CD45RA-negative fraction. The receptors were gathered from a man between 18 and 35 years old in good health. Some clones in this sample may be carry-over from other donors' samples.

The rearrangement uses TRBV2 and TRBJ1-5; D is perhaps TRBD1 (5 bases). Germline V CDR1 and CDR2: SNHLY, FYNNEI. V lost 3 bases, J lost 3 bases, and 9 bases lay in between. The CDR3 sequence is 14 residues long. In DNA, the CDR3 is TGTGCCAGCAGTGATCGACAGAACAATCAGCCCCAGCATTTT. This codes for CASSDRQNNQPQHF.

CDR3 DNA: TGTGCCAGCAGATCTCACCGGGACAGCTACGAGCAGTACTTC. Its translation is CASRSHRDSYEQYF. J is TRBJ2-7 and V is TRBV27, with TRBD1 identical over 7 bases. The germline V gene encodes CDR1 MNHEY and CDR2 SMNVEV (reference sequence). The CDR3 loop spans 14 amino acids. With V trimmed by 6 bases and J by 3 bases, 8 bases remained unmatched.

This clone has ten or more counts. The genes are TRBV29-1 and TRBJ1-2; no firm D call. Trimming removed 4 bases from V and 7 bases from J, with 13 bases in between. The V gene's germline CDR1 is SQVTM and CDR2 ANQGSEA. The CDR3 covers 12 residues. The CDR3 region is CSVGAGRVGYTF. The CDR3 nucleotides read TGCAGCGTTGGCGCGGGAAGGGTTGGCTACACCTTC.

The gene calls are TRBV18 and TRBJ1-4; 7 bases line up with TRBD1. V dropped 5 bases and J dropped 7; count of bases not matched to a gene: 7. CDR1 KGHSH and CDR2 LQKENI come from the germline V gene. This CDR3 comprises 14 residues. CDR3 amino acids: CASSNDRQGEKLFF. CDR3 DNA: TGTGCCAGCTCAAACGATAGACAGGGTGAAAAACTGTTTTTT.

The chain couples TRBV5-4 to TRBJ1-2, with D hard to call. The germline V gene has CDR1 SGHNT and CDR2 YYREEE (reference sequence). Trimming pared 3 bases from V and 5 bases from J, leaving 14 bases between. This CDR3 spans 14 amino acids. DNA for the CDR3: TGTGCCAGCAGCTCGTTGGAATCCGGTTATGGCTACACCTTC. It encodes CASSSLESGYGYTF.